This T cell receptor (beta chain) is drawn from a study of blood T cell repertoires in COVID-19. Across the study: COVID-19 samples collected from the United States, Italy and Spain covered acute and convalescent phases. T cells, B-cell-depleted T cells, or PBMCs supplied cDNA or gDNA.

The CDR3 is 19 residues long. The V gene's germline CDR1 is SEHNR and CDR2 FQNEAQ (reference sequence). With V trimmed by 6 bases and J by 0 bases, 16 bases remained unmatched. Per the study methods: Researchers report that nucleated cell counts were estimated from reference gene primer amplification. Using immunoSEQ multiplex PCR, the repertoire was profiled, and TCRdb retains in-frame clones only, with some absent. Clonal size and the V and J genes are those of that table, whereas D and trimming came from the DNA. The table has 160,000 or so clones, 78% seen once. This chain links TRBV7-9 with TRBJ2-1, with 8 bases lining up with TRBD1. The sample taken for sequencing was peripheral blood. The source is a woman over 75 with acute or convalescent COVID-19. DNA of the CDR3: TGTGCCAGCAGGGGCCGGCGGACAGGGCCCGCTTTCTCCTACAATGAGCAGTTCTTC. Translating gives CASRGRRTGPAFSYNEQFF.